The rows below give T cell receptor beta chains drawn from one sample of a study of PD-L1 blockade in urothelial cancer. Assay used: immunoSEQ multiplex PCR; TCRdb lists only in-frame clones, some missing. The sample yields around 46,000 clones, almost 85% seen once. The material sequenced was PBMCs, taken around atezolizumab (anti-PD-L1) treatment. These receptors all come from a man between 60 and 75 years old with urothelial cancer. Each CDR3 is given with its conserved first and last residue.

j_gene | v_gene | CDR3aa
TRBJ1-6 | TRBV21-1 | CASSKGDRGSYNSPLHF
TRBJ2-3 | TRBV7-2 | CASSLVAGGDFTDTQYF
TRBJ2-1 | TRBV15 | CATSRDRLGETNEQFF
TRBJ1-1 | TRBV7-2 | CASSRDSTEAFF
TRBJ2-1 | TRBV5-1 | CASRGQGVPYNEQFF
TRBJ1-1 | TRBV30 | CALVGGIAEAFF
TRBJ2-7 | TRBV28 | CASSLSRRIHFNYEQYF
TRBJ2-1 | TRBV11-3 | CASSLGTSDYNEQFF
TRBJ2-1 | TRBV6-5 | CASSLDWELGEQFF
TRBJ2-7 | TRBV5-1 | CASSPGWDSGRSYEQYF
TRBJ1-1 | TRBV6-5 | CASREPGQGGPEAFF
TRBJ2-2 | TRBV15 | CATSRDWRGGAGELFF
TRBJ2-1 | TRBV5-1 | CASSPGTSGDNEQFF
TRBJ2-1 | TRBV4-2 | CASSQDTLAGAYNEQFF
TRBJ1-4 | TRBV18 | CASSPGSQGGEKLFF
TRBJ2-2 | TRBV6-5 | CASWGGIGTGELFF
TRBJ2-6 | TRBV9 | CASSVAWTTSGANVLTF
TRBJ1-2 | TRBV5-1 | CASSLALDRGYGYTF
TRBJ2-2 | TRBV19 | CASSHPSDRGGSTGELFF
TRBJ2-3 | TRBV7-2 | CASSLLLSGTDTQYF
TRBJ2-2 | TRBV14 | CASSQDADSGELFF
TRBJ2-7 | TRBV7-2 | CASSLDAGTSYEQYF
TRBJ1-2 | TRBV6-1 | CASSGPATGDFYGYTF
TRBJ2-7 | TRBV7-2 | CASSPGQGEQYF
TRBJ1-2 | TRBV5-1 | CASSSGQVSNYGYTF
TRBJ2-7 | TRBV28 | CASSSPTGGRYEQYF
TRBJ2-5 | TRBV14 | CASGGSSGTQYF
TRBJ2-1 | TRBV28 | CASSLSETGKPYNEQFF
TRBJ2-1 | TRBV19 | CASSREPSAGGPKNEQFF
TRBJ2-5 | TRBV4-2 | CASSQRLAGVEETQYF
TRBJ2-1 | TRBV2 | CASSRGNRGGYNEQFF
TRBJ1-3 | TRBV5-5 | CASSFSTTGASSGNTIYF
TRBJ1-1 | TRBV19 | CASLEGINTEAFF
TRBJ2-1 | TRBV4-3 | CASSQLDRGNEQFF
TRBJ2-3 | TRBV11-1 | CASSLGREWADTQYF
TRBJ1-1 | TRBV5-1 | CASSLSGGTEAFF
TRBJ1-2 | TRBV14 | CASSQVEGWNYGYTF
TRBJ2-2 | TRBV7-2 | CASSSQAAGAGAGELFF
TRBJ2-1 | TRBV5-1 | CASSGGLAGADYNEQFF
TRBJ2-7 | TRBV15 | CATSRDQGAYEQYF
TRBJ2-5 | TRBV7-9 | CASSAPELVQETQYF
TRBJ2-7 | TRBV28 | CASSPQLANHEQYF
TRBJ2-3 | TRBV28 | CASSLWRGGTDTQYF
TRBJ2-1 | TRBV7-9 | CASRGSGRASISYNEQFF
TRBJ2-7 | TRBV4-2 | CASSQGLAANYEQYF
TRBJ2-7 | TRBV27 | CASSLSRTFYEQYF
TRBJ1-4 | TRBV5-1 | CASSTLQGSEKLFF
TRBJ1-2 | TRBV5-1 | CASSLAVARGYTF
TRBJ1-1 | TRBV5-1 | CASSPGQGGGNTEAFF
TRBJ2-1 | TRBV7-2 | CASSLGGDEQFF
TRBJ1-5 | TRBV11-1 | CASSLGAWEPQHF
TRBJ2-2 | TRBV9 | CASSVTGDTGELFF
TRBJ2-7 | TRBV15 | CATSRGGYEQYF
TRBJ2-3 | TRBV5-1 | CASSLLGGGTDTQYF
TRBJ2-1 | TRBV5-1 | CASSLGSGNYNEQFF